This T cell receptor (beta chain) was captured in a study of identical twins. CDR3 length: 13 amino acids. V shed 5 bases and J 9 bases; nucleotides not matched to a gene: 4. Unique molecular identifiers were present on the cDNA, and a universal primer site came from template switching. TCRdb reanalysed the 5' RACE reads using MiXCR and keeps one entry per CDR3 protein. This table has some 600,000 distinct CDR3 sequences, about 7% appearing once. This sample also appeared in a second study, on yellow fever vaccine responses in identical twins.

The J gene is TRBJ2-4, the V gene TRBV12-3 or TRBV12-4, with 10 positions matching TRBD2. Sequenced input: PBMCs. The clonotype comes from a woman aged 18-35 years in good health. CDR3 coding DNA: TGTGCCAGCAGTCCCGGGACTAGCGCCATTCAGTACTTC. It specifies CASSPGTSAIQYF.